This TCR beta chain was obtained from a study of shared clonotypes between healthy human individuals (dated by TCRdb to about 2020). Some background on the complete study: The cohort included three men and a couple of women between 18 and 49 years of age. For each donor, CD4 naive and CD4 memory were each given three plates, CD8 naive was given two plates, and CD8 memory was given one plate. Blood TCR repertoires of five healthy adults were deeply sequenced to estimate repertoire size and the extent of clonotype sharing between individuals. Libraries were prepared and TCR repertoires were sequenced by different laboratories using diverse techniques, in order to increase sequencing depth and limit assay-specific biases. Each donor's leukapheresis produced roughly between roughly 0.9 and 8.9 billion PBMCs.

This clone was detected only a few times. Its antigen remains unidentified. No quality values exist for individual bases; no much larger clone is one base distant. Different DNA sequences within this sample yield the same CDR3. Using the deep immunoSEQ assay, TCR CDR3 regions were amplified from genomic DNA by multiplex PCR. Extracted genomic DNA from each cell subset was distributed evenly across all wells of several immunoSEQ 96-well plates, and each plate was treated as a replicate. For sorted subsets, about 200 ng genomic DNA, equal to about 30,000 T cell genomes, was loaded into each replicate PCR. Purified libraries were measured with a Qubit 3.0 fluorometer, size-checked on a Bioanalyzer 2100, and measured again with the KAPA Library Quantification kit. Every immunoSEQ 96-well plate was sequenced on a separate single-read 150-cycle Illumina NextSeq 550 flow cell. In the original analysis: Because the immunoSEQ output included only junctional sequences and no quality scores, the filtering could not be the same as the filtering used for full-length reads. Sequences were annotated with PyIR, a Python wrapper for IgBLAST v1.9, using IMGT germline references to assign V/J genes and CDR3. Reads were removed for weak V/J assignments (E-value above 1e-6), missing CDR3, stop codons, out-of-frame junctions, or ambiguous translated residues. V3J clonotypes were defined as sequences sharing the same inferred V gene, J gene, and CDR3 amino acid sequence. The percentage overlap between two repertoires was calculated by dividing the number of shared unique clonotypes by the size of the smaller repertoire. Repertoire richness was assessed with RTK rarefaction, the Chao1 estimator, and Recon v2.1 estimates of unobserved clonotypes. OLGA was used to compute generation probabilities for all TCRbeta clonotypes that the gDNA method yielded from a handful of donors. Drawn from immuneACCESS, this table holds only the in-frame rearrangements with V and J called that TCRdb kept. Clones are partly lost; checked studies trace under half to an unresolved V gene and leave the rest unexplained. That table gives V, J and clone size, and the DNA gave D and trimming. In all, the sample holds roughly 1,100,000 clones, and 65% to 75% of those were seen once. The ten largest clonotypes hold about 1.5% of the sample.

CDR1 is given as SGHRS and CDR2 as YFSETQ, both from the germline V gene. The CDR3 holds 13 amino acids from the cysteine to the phenylalanine. The kept DNA is CDR3 alone, 39 bases in frame from the first base. V was cut back by 5 bases and J by 2 bases, leaving a gap of 11 bases between them. General findings and caveats noted by the study authors: Sampling was limited to blood, and TCR repertoires in tissue likely differ from TCR repertoires in blood. Naive subsets generally had larger estimated clonotype richness than memory subsets. The small number of donors limited the genetic and exposure-history diversity represented. Compared with non-shared clonotypes, the clonotypes found in all four sorted-subset donors had higher generation probabilities. Rarefaction of sorted-subset datasets indicated incomplete sequencing despite the large sequencing depth. Based on pairwise subsampling, the degree of clonotype sharing among donors was expected to be affected by sequencing depth. When several donors were compared, the shared fraction of clonotypes was around 4.6% for naive CD4, more than 3% for naive CD8, 2.3% for memory CD4, and around 0.4% for memory CD8.

Donors were healthy HIV-negative adults with no recently reported acute infections or vaccinations. Every donor was a Caucasian adult residing in Nashville, Tennessee, USA. Magnetic negative selection was used to enrich CD4+ T cells, after which naive cells were positively selected on CD45RA and the negative fraction became the memory subset. Blood was obtained by leukapheresis, after which PBMCs were separated by Ficoll-Histopaque density gradient centrifugation and cryopreserved in liquid nitrogen vapor phase. Purity and quantity of every magnetically sorted T cell population were checked by analytical flow cytometry. Each sorted fraction had its genomic DNA isolated and then quantified by UV absorbance on a Nanodrop 2000c.

The sequence derives from a man between 18 and 29 years old in good health. The sequenced sample consisted of memory CD4+ T cells sorted from blood. In light of the paper, this sample's cell subset or site label describes: CD45RA-negative fraction. The receptor chain draws on TRBV5-1 and TRBJ2-7; no D segment can be confidently identified. The CDR3 region reads CASSIDRAYEQYF. The DNA sequence is given as TGCGCCAGCAGTATAGATAGAGCCTACGAGCAGTACTTC.